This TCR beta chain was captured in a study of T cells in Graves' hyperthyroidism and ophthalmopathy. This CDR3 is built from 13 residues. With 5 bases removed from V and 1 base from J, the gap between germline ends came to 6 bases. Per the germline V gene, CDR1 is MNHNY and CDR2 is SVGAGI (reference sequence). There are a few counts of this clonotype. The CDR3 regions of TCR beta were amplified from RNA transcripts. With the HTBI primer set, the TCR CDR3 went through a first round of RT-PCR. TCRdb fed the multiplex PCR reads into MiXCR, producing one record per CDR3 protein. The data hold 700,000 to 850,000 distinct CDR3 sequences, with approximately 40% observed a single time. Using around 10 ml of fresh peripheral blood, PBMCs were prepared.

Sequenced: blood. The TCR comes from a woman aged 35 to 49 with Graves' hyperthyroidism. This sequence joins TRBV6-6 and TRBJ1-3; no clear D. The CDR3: CASSQQSGNTIYF. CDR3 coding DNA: TGTGCCAGCAGTCAACAGTCTGGAAACACCATATATTTT.